One TCR beta chain is described in this entry. These data belong to a study of blood T cell repertoires in COVID-19. Study-level background: Some COVID-19 samples were acute and others convalescent; all came from the United States, Italy and Spain. Sample material is recorded as cDNA or gDNA derived from T cells, B-cell-depleted T cells, or PBMCs.

The authors' processing: Nucleated cell number was recorded as an estimate derived from reference gene primer amplification. Clones were read by immunoSEQ multiplex PCR, and TCRdb kept only the in-frame ones, dropping some. V, J and clone size reflect that table, while D and trimming were determined from the DNA. This sample has a few hundred thousand clones, with about 84% found just once. Germline V gene lookup returns CDR1 MNHEY and CDR2 SMNVEV (reference sequence). There are 14 residues in the CDR3. Deletions cut 9 bases from V and 1 base from J, with 16 bases between. The sample comprised peripheral blood. This TCR was recovered from a woman in her fifties or sixties with acute or convalescent COVID-19. The chain is built from TRBV27 and TRBJ2-7; D is undetermined. CDR3: CASYPARKSYEQYF. The CDR3 DNA reads TGTGCCAGTTACCCGGCCAGGAAATCCTACGAGCAGTACTTC.